The source of this T cell receptor (beta chain) is a study of shared clonotypes between healthy human individuals. Libraries were prepared by immunoSEQ multiplex PCR; TCRdb keeps only in-frame clonotypes and omits some of them. The table records about 380,000 clones, 90% to 97% of them present only once. The source is a man in his thirties or forties in good health. Sequencing was done on a sample of memory CD8+ T cells sorted from blood. Indicated subset: CD45RO+ cells pooled with CCR7-negative TemRA cells.

The CDR3 nucleotides read TGTGCCACCAGCAGAGATCTCAGGGGGACCCACGAGCAGTACTTC. Protein: CATSRDLRGTHEQYF. The chain joins TRBV15 to TRBJ2-7; 7 bases are a match to TRBD1. The trim removed 0 bases at V and 5 bases at J, leaving 7 bases unmatched. The germline CDR1 and CDR2 sequences are LNHNV and YYDKDF (reference sequence). The CDR3 is 15 residues long. The whole variable domain, filled in from reference TRBV15 and TRBJ2-7, reads DAMVIQNPRYQVTQFGKPVTLSCSQTLNHNVMYWYQQKSSQAPKLLFHYYDKDFNNEADTPDNFQSRRPNTSFCFLDIRSPGLGDTAMYLCATSRDLRGTHEQYFGPGTRLTVT.